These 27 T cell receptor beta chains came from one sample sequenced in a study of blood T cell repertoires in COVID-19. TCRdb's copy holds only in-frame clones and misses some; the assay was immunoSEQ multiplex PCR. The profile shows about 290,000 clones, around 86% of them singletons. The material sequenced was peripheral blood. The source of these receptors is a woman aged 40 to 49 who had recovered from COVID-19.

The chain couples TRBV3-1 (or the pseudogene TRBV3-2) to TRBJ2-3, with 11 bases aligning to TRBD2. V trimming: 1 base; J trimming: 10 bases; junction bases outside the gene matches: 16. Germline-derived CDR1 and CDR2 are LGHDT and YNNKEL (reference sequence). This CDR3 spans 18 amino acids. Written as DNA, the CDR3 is TGTGCCAGCAGCCAAGTTGGTTTCGGTAGCGGGAGGGCCTTGGCGCAGTATTTT. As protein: CASSQVGFGSGRALAQYF.

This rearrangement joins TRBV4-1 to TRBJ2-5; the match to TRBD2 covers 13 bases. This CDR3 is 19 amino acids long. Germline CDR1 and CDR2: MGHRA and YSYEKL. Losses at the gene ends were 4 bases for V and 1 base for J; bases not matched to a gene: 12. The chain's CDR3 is CASSRRTSGSRGGQETQYF. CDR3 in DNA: TGCGCCAGCAGCCGGCGGACTAGCGGGAGTAGGGGGGGCCAAGAGACCCAGTACTTC.

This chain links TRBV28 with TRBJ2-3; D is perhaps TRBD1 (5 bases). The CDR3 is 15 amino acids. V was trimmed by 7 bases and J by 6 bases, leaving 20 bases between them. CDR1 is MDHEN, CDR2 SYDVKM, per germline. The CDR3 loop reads CASNGADQAGDTQYF. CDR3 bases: TGTGCCAGCAATGGGGCCGACCAAGCAGGGGATACGCAGTATTTT.

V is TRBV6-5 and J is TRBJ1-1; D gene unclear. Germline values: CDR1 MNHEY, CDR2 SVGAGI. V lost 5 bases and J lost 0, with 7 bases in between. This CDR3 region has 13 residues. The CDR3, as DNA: TGTGCCAGCAGTCCTCAGTTGAACACTGAAGCTTTCTTT. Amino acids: CASSPQLNTEAFF.

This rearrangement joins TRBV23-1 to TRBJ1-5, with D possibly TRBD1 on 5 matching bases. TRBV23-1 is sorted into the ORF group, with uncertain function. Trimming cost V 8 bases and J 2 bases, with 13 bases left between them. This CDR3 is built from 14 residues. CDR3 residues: CASRRVGGNQPQHF. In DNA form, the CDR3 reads TGCGCCAGCCGTCGGGTAGGGGGCAATCAGCCCCAGCATTTT.

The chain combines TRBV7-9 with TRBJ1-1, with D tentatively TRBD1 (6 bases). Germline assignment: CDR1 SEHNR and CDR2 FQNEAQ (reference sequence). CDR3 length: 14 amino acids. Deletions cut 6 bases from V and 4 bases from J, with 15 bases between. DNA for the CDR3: TGTGCCAGCAGGGCGGGGGGCTTGAGCACTGAAGCTTTCTTT. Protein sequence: CASRAGGLSTEAFF.

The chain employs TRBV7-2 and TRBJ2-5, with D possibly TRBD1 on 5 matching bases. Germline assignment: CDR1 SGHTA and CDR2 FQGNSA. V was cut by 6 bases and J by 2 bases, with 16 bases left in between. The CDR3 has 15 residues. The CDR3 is CASRFQGNAQETQYF. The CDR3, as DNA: TGTGCCAGCAGATTCCAGGGAAACGCTCAAGAGACCCAGTACTTC. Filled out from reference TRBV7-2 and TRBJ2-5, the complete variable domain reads GAGVSQSPSNKVTEKGKDVELRCDPISGHTALYWYRQSLGQGLEFLIYFQGNSAPDKSGLPSDRFSAERTGGSVSTLTIQRTQQEDSAVYLCASRFQGNAQETQYFGPGTRLLVL.

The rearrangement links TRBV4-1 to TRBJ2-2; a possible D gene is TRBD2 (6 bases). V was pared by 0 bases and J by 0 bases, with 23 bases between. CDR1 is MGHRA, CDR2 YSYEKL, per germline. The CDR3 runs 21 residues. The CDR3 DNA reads TGCGCCAGCAGCCAAGATTCAAGTGATCCTAGCGAGTACACGAACACCGGGGAGCTGTTTTTT. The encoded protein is CASSQDSSDPSEYTNTGELFF.

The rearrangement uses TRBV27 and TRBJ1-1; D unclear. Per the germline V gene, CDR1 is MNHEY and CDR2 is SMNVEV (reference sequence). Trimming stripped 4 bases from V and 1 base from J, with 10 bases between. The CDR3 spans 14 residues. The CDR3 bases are TGTGCCAGCAGTTGGTTGGACTCGAACACTGAAGCTTTCTTT. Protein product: CASSWLDSNTEAFF.

CDR3 nucleotide sequence: TGTGCCAGCAGCGTAGGACAGGGTTGGTACAATGAGCAGTTCTTC. This sequence encodes CASSVGQGWYNEQFF. The chain has TRBV7-2 and TRBJ2-1, with TRBD1 matching over 8 bases. V gave up 5 bases and J gave up 4 bases; unmatched junction bases: 7. The CDR3 sequence is 15 residues long. CDR1 SGHTA and CDR2 FQGNSA come from the germline V gene.

CDR3 coding DNA: TGTGCCACCGCGGACAGGGCCTCTGGGGCCAACGTCCTGACTTTC. Amino acids: CATADRASGANVLTF. The rearrangement joins TRBV19 to TRBJ2-6, with 8 nucleotides matching TRBD1. From germline, CDR1 is LNHDA and CDR2 SQIVND (reference sequence). The ends lost 10 bases at V and 0 bases at J; junction bases unmatched: 5. CDR3 size: 15 residues. Full variable domain (outside the CDR3, taken from reference TRBV19 and TRBJ2-6): DGGITQSPKYLFRKEGQNVTLSCEQNLNHDAMYWYRQDPGQGLRLIYYSQIVNDFQKGDIAEGYSVSREKKESFPLTVTSAQKNPTAFYLCATADRASGANVLTFGAGSRLTVL.

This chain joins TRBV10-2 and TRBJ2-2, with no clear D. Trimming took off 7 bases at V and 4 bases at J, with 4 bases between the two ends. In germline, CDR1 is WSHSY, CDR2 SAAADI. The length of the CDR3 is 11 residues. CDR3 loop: CASTSTGELFF. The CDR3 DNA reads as TGCGCCAGCACGAGCACCGGGGAGCTGTTTTTT.

The CDR3 region is CASRPSGSGETQYF. In DNA form, the CDR3 reads TGTGCCAGCAGGCCCTCGGGGTCTGGGGAGACCCAGTACTTC. This rearrangement joins TRBV3-1 (or the pseudogene TRBV3-2) to TRBJ2-5, with D possibly matching TRBD2 (5 bases). Germline V lookup: CDR1 LGHDT, CDR2 YNNKEL (reference sequence). There are 14 residues in the CDR3. Trimming left V 6 bases short and J 5 bases short, with 16 bases between.

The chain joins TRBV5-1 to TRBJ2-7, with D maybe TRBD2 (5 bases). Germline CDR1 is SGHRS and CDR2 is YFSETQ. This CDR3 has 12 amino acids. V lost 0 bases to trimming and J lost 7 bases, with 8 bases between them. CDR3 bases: TGCGCCAGCAGCTTGGTCGAGGGAGAGCAGTACTTC. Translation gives CASSLVEGEQYF.

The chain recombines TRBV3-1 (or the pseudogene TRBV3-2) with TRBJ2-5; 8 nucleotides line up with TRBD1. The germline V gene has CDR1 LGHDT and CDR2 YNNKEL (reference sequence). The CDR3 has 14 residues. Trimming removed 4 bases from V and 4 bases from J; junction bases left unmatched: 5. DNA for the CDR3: TGTGCCAGCAGCCTCACAGGGGGGTTAGAGACCCAGTACTTC. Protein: CASSLTGGLETQYF.

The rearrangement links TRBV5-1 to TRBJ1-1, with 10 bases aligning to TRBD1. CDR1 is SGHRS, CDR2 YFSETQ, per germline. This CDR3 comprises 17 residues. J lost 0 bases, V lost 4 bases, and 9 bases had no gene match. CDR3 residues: CASSPGQGIFMNTEAFF. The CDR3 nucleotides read TGCGCCAGCAGCCCGGGACAGGGGATTTTCATGAACACTGAAGCTTTCTTT.

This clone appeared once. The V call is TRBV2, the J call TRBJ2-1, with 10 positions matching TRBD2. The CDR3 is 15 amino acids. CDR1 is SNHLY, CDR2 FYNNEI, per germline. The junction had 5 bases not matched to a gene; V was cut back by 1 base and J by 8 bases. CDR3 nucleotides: TGTGCCAGCAGTGAAGGGCTAGCGGGAGCCCATGAGCAGTTCTTC. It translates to CASSEGLAGAHEQFF.

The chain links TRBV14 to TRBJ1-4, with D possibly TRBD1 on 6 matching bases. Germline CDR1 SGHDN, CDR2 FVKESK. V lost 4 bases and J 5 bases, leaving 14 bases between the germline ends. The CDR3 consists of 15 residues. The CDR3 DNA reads TGTGCCAGCAGCCCCACAGGGATGCGGAATGAAAAACTGTTTTTT. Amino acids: CASSPTGMRNEKLFF.

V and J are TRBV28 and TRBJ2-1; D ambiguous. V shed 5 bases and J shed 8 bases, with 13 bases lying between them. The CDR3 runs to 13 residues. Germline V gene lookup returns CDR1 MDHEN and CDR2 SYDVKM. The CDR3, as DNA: TGTGCCAGCAGTCTTAATTTCAGCGATGAGCAGTTCTTC. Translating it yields CASSLNFSDEQFF.

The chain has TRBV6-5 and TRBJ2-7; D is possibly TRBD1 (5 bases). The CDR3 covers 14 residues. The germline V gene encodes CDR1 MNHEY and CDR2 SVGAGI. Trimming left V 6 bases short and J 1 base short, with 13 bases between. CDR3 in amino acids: CASSQPDNSYEQYF. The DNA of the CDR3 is TGTGCCAGCAGCCAACCGGACAATTCCTACGAGCAGTACTTC.

CDR3: CASSLYGQMNTEAFF. DNA of the CDR3: TGCGCCAGCAGCTTGTACGGACAGATGAACACTGAAGCTTTCTTT. The chain employs TRBV5-1 and TRBJ1-1; possibly TRBD1 for D (6 bases). Germline values: CDR1 SGHRS, CDR2 YFSETQ. Trimming pared 1 base from V and 0 bases from J, leaving 10 bases between. The CDR3 has 15 residues.

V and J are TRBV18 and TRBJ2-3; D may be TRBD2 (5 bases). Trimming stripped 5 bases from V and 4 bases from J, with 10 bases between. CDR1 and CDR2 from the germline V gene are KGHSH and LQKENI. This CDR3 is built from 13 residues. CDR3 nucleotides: TGTGCCAGCTCAGGTGGAGCGGCAGATACGCAGTATTTT. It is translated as CASSGGAADTQYF. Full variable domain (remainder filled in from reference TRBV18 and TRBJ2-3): NAGVMQNPRHLVRRRGQEARLRCSPMKGHSHVYWYRQLPEEGLKFMVYLQKENIIDESGMPKERFSAEFPKEGPSILRIQQVVRGDSAAYFCASSGGAADTQYFGPGTRLTVL.

The DNA of the CDR3 is TGTGCCAGCTCACCCTCGAGGCAGTACCAAGAGACCCAGTACTTC. Translation gives CASSPSRQYQETQYF. The chain couples TRBV18 to TRBJ2-5; D is undetermined. V gave up 3 bases and J gave up 0 bases, with 11 bases separating them. This CDR3 is built from 15 residues. Germline V gives CDR1 KGHSH, CDR2 LQKENI.

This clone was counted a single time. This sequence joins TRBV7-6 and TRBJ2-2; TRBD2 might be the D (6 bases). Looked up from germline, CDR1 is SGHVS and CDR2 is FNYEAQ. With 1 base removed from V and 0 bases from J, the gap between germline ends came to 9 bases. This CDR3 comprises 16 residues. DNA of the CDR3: TGTGCCAGCAGCTTAGTAGCGGACGCGAACACCGGGGAGCTGTTTTTT. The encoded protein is CASSLVADANTGELFF.

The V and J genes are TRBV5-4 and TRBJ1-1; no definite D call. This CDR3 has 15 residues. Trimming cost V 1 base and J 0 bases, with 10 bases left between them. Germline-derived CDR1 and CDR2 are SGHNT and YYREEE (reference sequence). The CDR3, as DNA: TGTGCCAGCAGCTTGTCAAGCGATATGAACACTGAAGCTTTCTTT. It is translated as CASSLSSDMNTEAFF.

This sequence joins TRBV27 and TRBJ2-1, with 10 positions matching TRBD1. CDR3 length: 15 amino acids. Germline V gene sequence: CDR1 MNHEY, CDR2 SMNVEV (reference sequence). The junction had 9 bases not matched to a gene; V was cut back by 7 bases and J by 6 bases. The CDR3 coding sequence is TGTGCCAGCACCCTCGGGACAGGGGCACGCAATGAGCAGTTCTTC. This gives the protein CASTLGTGARNEQFF.

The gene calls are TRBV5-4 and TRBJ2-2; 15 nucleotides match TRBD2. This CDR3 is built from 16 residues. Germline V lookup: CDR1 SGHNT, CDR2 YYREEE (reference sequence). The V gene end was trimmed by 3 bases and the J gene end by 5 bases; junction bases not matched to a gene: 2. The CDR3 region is CASSSGTSGRTGELFF. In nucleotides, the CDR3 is TGTGCCAGCAGCTCCGGGACTAGCGGGAGGACCGGGGAGCTGTTTTTT.